The rows below give T cell receptor beta chains drawn from one sample of a study of blood T cell repertoires in COVID-19. The data were produced by immunoSEQ multiplex PCR, yet TCRdb's version contains in-frame clones alone and is incomplete. Of over 25,000 clones listed, 84% are singletons. Sequenced: peripheral blood. These TCRs come from a man of 80 years or more with active COVID-19. Both conserved end residues are part of each CDR3. D genes are given only for firm matches. Size values are once, few and many counts, or a class for expanded clones, and some rows have none.

>.|.|TRBV18|TRBJ2-7
TGTGCCAGCTCACCACAGGGGTCGACCTACGAGCAGTACTTC
CASSPQGSTYEQYF
>.|.|TRBV7-9|TRBJ1-1
TGTGCCAGCAGCCAACCGAAGACAGGTCACACTGAAGCTTTCTTT
CASSQPKTGHTEAFF
>.|.|TRBV6-6|TRBJ1-6
TGTGCCAGCAGTACTCGGGTGATCGATTCACCCCTCCACTTT
CASSTRVIDSPLHF
>TRBD1|.|TRBV5-1|TRBJ2-1
TGCGCCAGCAGTTCACAGGGGGATCGCTGGGAGCAGTTCTTC
CASSSQGDRWEQFF
>TRBD1|few|TRBV18|TRBJ1-2
TGTGCCAGCTCGCAAGGACAGGGGGAGAGTATGGGTGTTGGCTACACCTTC
CASSQGQGESMGVGYTF
>TRBD1|.|TRBV28|TRBJ1-4
TGTGCCAGCAGCACCGGGACAGGGCGGGAAAAACTGTTTTTT
CASSTGTGREKLFF
>TRBD2|.|TRBV2|TRBJ2-1
TGTGCCAGCAGTGGCCAGCGGGGGGCCTACAATGAGCAGTTCTTC
CASSGQRGAYNEQFF
>TRBD1|.|TRBV20-1|TRBJ2-4
TGCAGTGGCCGACAGGGATCGATTCAGTACTTC
CSGRQGSIQYF
>.|.|TRBV2|TRBJ1-2
TGTGCCACTGTCAAACAGGGAACCCAAGGCTACACCTTC
CATVKQGTQGYTF
>TRBD2|.|TRBV3-1/TRBV3-2|TRBJ2-1
TGTGCCAGCAGCCAAGCCCATAGCGGGGGGCCTTACAATGAGCAGTTCTTC
CASSQAHSGGPYNEQFF
>TRBD1|.|TRBV14|TRBJ1-1
TGTGCCAGCACCCCGACCTGGACAGGGAACACTGAAGCTTTCTTT
CASTPTWTGNTEAFF
>TRBD2|.|TRBV27|TRBJ2-7
TGTGCCAGCAGGGGACCGGGACTAGCCGCCTACGAGCAGTACTTC
CASRGPGLAAYEQYF
>TRBD1|.|TRBV6-6|TRBJ2-2
TGTGCCAGCAGTTTAAGGACAGGGGTCACCGGGGAGCTGTTTTTT
CASSLRTGVTGELFF
>.|.|TRBV5-6|TRBJ2-7
TGTGCCAGCAGCTTAGCTCGCTACGAGCAGTACTTC
CASSLARYEQYF
>.|.|TRBV12-1|TRBJ2-7
TGTGCCAGCAGCTTATGGGGCCCCGGTGGTGACGAGCAGTACTTC
CASSLWGPGGDEQYF
>TRBD2|.|TRBV6-6|TRBJ2-7
TGTGCCAGCGCTAGGACTAGCGGGTACGAGCAGTACTTC
CASARTSGYEQYF